These T cell receptor beta chains were read from a single sample in a study of T-cell memory formation after mild COVID-19. Via MiXCR, TCRdb re-called the 5' RACE reads, giving one row per CDR3 protein. Counted here are under 250,000 distinct CDR3 sequences, roughly 15% occurring once; the ten biggest clones make up 2.1%. Sequenced input: PBMCs or a T cell subset sorted from them (not recorded which). Source of these receptors: an adult woman who had mild COVID-19 (a few samples of this study predate the infection). Cell type and time point are not known. Both conserved end residues are part of each CDR3. A D gene is named only where the DNA matches it firmly. For some rows the clone size is stated as once, few or many, or as a class when expanded; others skip it.

d_gene: TRBD1
v_gene: TRBV20-1
abundance: NA
j_gene: TRBJ1-1
CDR3aa: CSARSNRGTEAFF
CDR3nt: TGCAGTGCTAGATCAAACAGGGGCACTGAAGCTTTCTTT

d_gene: NA
v_gene: TRBV25-1
abundance: few
j_gene: TRBJ2-7
CDR3aa: CASSETMYYEQYF
CDR3nt: TGTGCCAGCAGTGAAACTATGTACTACGAGCAGTACTTC

d_gene: NA
v_gene: TRBV6-1
abundance: NA
j_gene: TRBJ1-2
CDR3aa: CASRPTRALDGTFNYGYTF
CDR3nt: TGTGCCAGCAGACCAACCCGAGCTCTTGACGGGACCTTTAACTATGGCTACACCTTC

d_gene: NA
v_gene: TRBV12-3/TRBV12-4
abundance: NA
j_gene: TRBJ1-1
CDR3aa: CASSFARGGTEDFF
CDR3nt: TGTGCCAGCAGTTTCGCGAGGGGAGGTACTGAAGATTTCTTT

d_gene: NA
v_gene: TRBV3-1
abundance: NA
j_gene: TRBJ1-2
CDR3aa: CASSQTGYGYTF
CDR3nt: TGTGCCAGCAGCCAGACGGGCTATGGCTACACCTTC

d_gene: NA
v_gene: TRBV5-1
abundance: many
j_gene: TRBJ1-1
CDR3aa: CASSSGGTTEAFF
CDR3nt: TGCGCCAGCAGCTCCGGGGGTACCACTGAAGCTTTCTTT

d_gene: NA
v_gene: TRBV12-3/TRBV12-4
abundance: few
j_gene: TRBJ2-7
CDR3aa: CASSSYRSGTPGEQYF
CDR3nt: TGTGCCAGCAGTTCCTACCGATCCGGGACTCCCGGGGAGCAGTACTTC

d_gene: NA
v_gene: TRBV4-2
abundance: few
j_gene: TRBJ2-3
CDR3aa: CASSQEGRRTDTQYF
CDR3nt: TGTGCCAGCAGCCAAGAAGGTCGCCGCACAGATACGCAGTATTTT

d_gene: NA
v_gene: TRBV9
abundance: few
j_gene: TRBJ1-2
CDR3aa: CASSAYQGLQHGYTF
CDR3nt: TGTGCCAGCAGCGCCTACCAGGGACTCCAGCATGGCTACACCTTC

d_gene: TRBD2
v_gene: TRBV20-1
abundance: few
j_gene: TRBJ2-3
CDR3aa: CSARDSLAGGPRDTQYF
CDR3nt: TGCAGTGCTAGAGATTCACTAGCGGGAGGGCCAAGGGATACGCAGTATTTT

d_gene: TRBD1
v_gene: TRBV3-1
abundance: few
j_gene: TRBJ2-7
CDR3aa: CASSPGTGIGEQYF
CDR3nt: TGTGCCAGCAGCCCCGGGACAGGGATCGGCGAGCAGTACTTC

d_gene: NA
v_gene: TRBV7-7
abundance: NA
j_gene: TRBJ2-1
CDR3aa: CASSLAAGDNEQFF
CDR3nt: TGTGCCAGCAGCTTAGCGGCGGGTGACAATGAGCAGTTCTTC

d_gene: NA
v_gene: TRBV7-6
abundance: few
j_gene: TRBJ1-4
CDR3aa: CASSQTVTNEKLFF
CDR3nt: TGTGCCAGCAGCCAGACAGTTACTAATGAAAAACTGTTTTTT

d_gene: TRBD1
v_gene: TRBV2
abundance: NA
j_gene: TRBJ1-1
CDR3aa: CASSEIGQGTEAFF
CDR3nt: TGTGCCAGCAGTGAAATCGGACAGGGTACTGAAGCTTTCTTT

d_gene: TRBD1
v_gene: TRBV30
abundance: few
j_gene: TRBJ2-3
CDR3aa: CAWMGQITDTQYF
CDR3nt: TGTGCCTGGATGGGACAGATCACAGATACGCAGTATTTT

d_gene: NA
v_gene: TRBV5-1
abundance: few
j_gene: TRBJ2-7
CDR3aa: CASRSRGGAYEQYF
CDR3nt: TGCGCCAGCAGGTCAAGGGGGGGTGCCTACGAGCAGTACTTC

d_gene: NA
v_gene: TRBV30
abundance: NA
j_gene: TRBJ1-4
CDR3aa: CAWSWAAFNEKLFF
CDR3nt: TGTGCCTGGAGTTGGGCAGCTTTTAATGAAAAACTGTTTTTT

d_gene: NA
v_gene: TRBV20-1
abundance: NA
j_gene: TRBJ2-7
CDR3aa: CSASKQAAYEQYF
CDR3nt: TGCAGTGCTAGTAAACAGGCAGCCTACGAGCAGTACTTC

d_gene: NA
v_gene: TRBV5-4
abundance: medium-sized
j_gene: TRBJ2-3
CDR3aa: CASSSQAGPRGNTQYF
CDR3nt: TGTGCCAGCAGCTCTCAGGCGGGACCACGGGGAAATACGCAGTATTTT

d_gene: NA
v_gene: TRBV5-6
abundance: NA
j_gene: TRBJ2-3
CDR3aa: CASSSASSDTQYF
CDR3nt: TGTGCCAGCAGCTCCGCTAGTTCCGATACGCAGTATTTT

d_gene: NA
v_gene: TRBV7-9
abundance: NA
j_gene: TRBJ2-1
CDR3aa: CASSRIEGNEQFF
CDR3nt: TGTGCCAGCAGCCGAATTGAGGGGAATGAGCAGTTCTTC

d_gene: NA
v_gene: TRBV3-1
abundance: few
j_gene: TRBJ2-7
CDR3aa: CASSRIGNEQYF
CDR3nt: TGTGCCAGCAGCCGAATAGGGAACGAGCAGTACTTC

d_gene: NA
v_gene: TRBV29-1
abundance: few
j_gene: TRBJ2-1
CDR3aa: CSVSRAGGYHEQFF
CDR3nt: TGCAGCGTTTCCAGGGCTGGGGGTTATCATGAGCAGTTCTTC

d_gene: NA
v_gene: TRBV4-2
abundance: NA
j_gene: TRBJ1-6
CDR3aa: CASSEWAETINNSPLHF
CDR3nt: TGTGCCAGCAGCGAGTGGGCCGAGACTATCAATAATTCACCCCTCCACTTT

d_gene: NA
v_gene: TRBV20-1
abundance: NA
j_gene: TRBJ1-2
CDR3aa: CSARQSYGYTF
CDR3nt: TGCAGTGCTAGACAGTCCTATGGCTACACCTTC

d_gene: NA
v_gene: TRBV15
abundance: NA
j_gene: TRBJ1-6
CDR3aa: CATSRDPVTNSPLHF
CDR3nt: TGTGCCACCAGCAGAGACCCAGTTACGAATTCACCCCTCCACTTT